Included here is one T cell receptor (beta chain) sequence, with context. Its specificity is unknown. The data were obtained in a study of Ad26.COV2.S vaccination and SARS-CoV-2 variants. The CDR3 length is 14 residues. Germline assignment: CDR1 SGDLS and CDR2 YYNGEE. Trimming removed 2 bases from V and 5 bases from J; junction bases left unmatched: 5. The treatment is: 19 received Ad26.COV2.S at low or high dose, single or two shots; roughly 5 received placebo; per-sample allocation not given. Samples were taken on day 63 after the first vaccine or placebo injection. A Boston adult aged 18-55 years was the donor. The protocol was immunoSEQ multiplex PCR, while the TCRdb copy is restricted to in-frame clones and leaves out a portion. This sample has about 350,000 clones, with approximately 90% found just once. General study points: Vaccine recipients surpassed placebo recipients in spike-specific TCR breadth. Researchers cautioned that TCR breadth and depth analyses may have underestimated total T cell responses.

The starting material was peripheral blood, obtained in a trial of Ad26.COV2.S vaccine versus placebo. The TCR was taken from a person between 18 and 65 years old who received the Ad26.COV2.S COVID-19 vaccine or a placebo. V gene TRBV9 combines with J gene TRBJ2-5; 8 bases align to TRBD2. The CDR3 DNA is TGTGCCAGCAGCGTTGCCGGGACTAGTGAGACCCAGTACTTC. Translation gives CASSVAGTSETQYF.